These 7 T cell receptor beta chains were sequenced from one sample in a study of cytomegalovirus exposure and HLA in healthy donors. PCR was performed using 60 Vbeta and 13 Jbeta primers. Libraries were prepared by immunoSEQ multiplex PCR; TCRdb keeps only in-frame clonotypes and omits some of them. This repertoire shows 100,000 to 150,000 clones, 80% found once; its top ten account for under 3.5%. Input material: PBMCs. The receptors stem from a male donor in good health and CMV-seronegative.

The rearrangement uses TRBV4-1 and TRBJ1-1, with 8 bases that match TRBD1. The germline V gene has CDR1 MGHRA and CDR2 YSYEKL. With V trimmed by 0 bases and J by 3 bases, 12 bases remained unmatched. The length of the CDR3 is 18 residues. The DNA of the CDR3 is TGCGCCAGCAGCCAAGATTTCGGGGGACAGGAACTGGACACTGAAGCTTTCTTT. Its translation is CASSQDFGGQELDTEAFF.

The V and J genes are TRBV7-2 and TRBJ1-2; D not resolved. Germline-derived CDR1 and CDR2 are SGHTA and FQGNSA. V was clipped by 4 bases and J by 3 bases, with 18 bases between them. CDR3 length: 16 amino acids. CDR3 DNA sequence: TGTGCCAGCAGCTCTTGGGCAGATCGGTTTGACTATGGCTACACCTTC. As protein: CASSSWADRFDYGYTF.

V and J are TRBV11-3 and TRBJ2-3, with TRBD2 as a possible D gene (6 bases). Germline V gene data show CDR1 as SGHNT and CDR2 as YENEEA. The CDR3 contains 14 residues. The V end was cut by 4 bases, the J end by 0 bases, with 8 bases between. CDR3: CASSSAGSTDTQYF. The CDR3 DNA reads TGTGCCAGCAGCTCTGCGGGGAGCACAGATACGCAGTATTTT.

The chain links TRBV11-2 to TRBJ2-7; 7 bases line up with TRBD1. Trimming removed 5 bases from V and 3 bases from J; junction bases left unmatched: 4. CDR1 is SGHAT, CDR2 FQNNGV, per germline. The CDR3 length is 13 residues. The CDR3 sequence: CASSLRQGYEQYF. In nucleotides, the CDR3 is TGTGCCAGCAGCCTACGACAGGGCTACGAGCAGTACTTC.

This clone turned up a few times. The V call is TRBV6-1, the J call TRBJ1-1; no firm D call. Between the trimmed V and J ends, which lost 4 bases and 9 bases, there was a span of 9 bases. The CDR3 loop spans 11 amino acids. Germline CDR1 is MNHNS and CDR2 is SASEGT. The CDR3 DNA reads TGTGCCAGCAGTGTCGACTTTCAAGCTTTCTTT. The encoded protein is CASSVDFQAFF.

This rearrangement joins TRBV13 to TRBJ2-1; D might be TRBD2 (5 bases). V lost 0 bases, J lost 9 bases, and 15 bases lay in between. The CDR3 consists of 15 residues. Germline V CDR1 and CDR2: PRHDT, FYEKMQ (reference sequence). In DNA form, the CDR3 reads TGTGCCAGCAGCTTAGGCGGAAAGCGGTATACTGAGCAGTTCTTC. Translation: CASSLGGKRYTEQFF.

The chain carries TRBV25-1 and TRBJ1-1, with 9 bases identical to TRBD1. From germline, CDR1 is MGHDK and CDR2 SYGVNS. This CDR3 contains 14 residues. V lost 7 bases and J lost 5; bases outside the gene matches: 8. The CDR3 DNA is TGTGCCAGCACTCCACAGGGGGCAGAGACTGAAGCTTTCTTT. Encoded protein: CASTPQGAETEAFF.